This T cell receptor (beta chain) was captured by sequencing in a study of tumor and adjacent non-tumor tissue in lung cancer. Three rounds of nested PCR, following a modified ARM-PCR protocol, produced the TCRbeta library. TCRdb processed the multiplex PCR reads anew with MiXCR; each CDR3 protein has one entry. The sample holds about 93,000 distinct CDR3 sequences; roughly 70% are singletons and the top ten take roughly 18%. This clonotype appeared a few times. A clone one base away is much larger, so this may be a read error. CDR3 size: 14 residues. The germline V gene has CDR1 MDHEN and CDR2 SYDVKM. This sample's RNA came from whole unsorted tissue.

The gene calls are TRBV28 and TRBJ1-5; the D is unclear. Sequenced sample: lung tumor tissue. The receptor was derived from a man between 60 and 70 years old with non-small cell lung cancer. As DNA, the CDR3 is TGTGCCAGCAGGCAGCCCGGGAACAATCGGCCCCAGCATTTT. As protein: CASRQPGNNRPQHF.